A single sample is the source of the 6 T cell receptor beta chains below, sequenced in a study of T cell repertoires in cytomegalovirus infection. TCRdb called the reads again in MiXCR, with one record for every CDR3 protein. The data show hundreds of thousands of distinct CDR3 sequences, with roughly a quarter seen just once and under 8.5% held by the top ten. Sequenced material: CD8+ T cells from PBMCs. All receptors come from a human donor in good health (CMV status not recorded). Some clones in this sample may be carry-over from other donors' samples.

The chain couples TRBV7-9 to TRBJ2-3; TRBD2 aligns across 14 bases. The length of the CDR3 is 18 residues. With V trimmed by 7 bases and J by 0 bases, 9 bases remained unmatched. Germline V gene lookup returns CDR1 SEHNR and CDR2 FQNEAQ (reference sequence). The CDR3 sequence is CASTNGLAGGASTDTQYF. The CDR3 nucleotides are TGTGCCAGCACCAACGGACTAGCGGGGGGAGCTAGCACAGATACGCAGTATTTT.

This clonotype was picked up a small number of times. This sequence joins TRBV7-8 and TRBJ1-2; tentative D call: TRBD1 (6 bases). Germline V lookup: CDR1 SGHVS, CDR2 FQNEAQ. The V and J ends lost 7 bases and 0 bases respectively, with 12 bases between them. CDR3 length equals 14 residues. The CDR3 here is CASTGDTTNYGYTF. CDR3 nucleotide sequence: TGTGCCAGCACAGGGGACACCACTAACTATGGCTACACCTTC.

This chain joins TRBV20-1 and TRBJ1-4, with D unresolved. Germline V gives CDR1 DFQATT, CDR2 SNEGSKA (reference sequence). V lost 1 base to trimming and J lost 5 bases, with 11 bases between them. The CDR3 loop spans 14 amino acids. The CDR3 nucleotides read TGCAGTGCTAGAGCCCCAGGCAGGAATGAAAAACTGTTTTTT. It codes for CSARAPGRNEKLFF.

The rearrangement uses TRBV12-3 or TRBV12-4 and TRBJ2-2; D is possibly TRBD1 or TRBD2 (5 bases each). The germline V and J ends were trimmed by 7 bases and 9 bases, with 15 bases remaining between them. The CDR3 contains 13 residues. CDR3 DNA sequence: TGTGCCAGCACTACTGGGGGAAAGAGGGAGCTGTTTTTT. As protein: CASTTGGKRELFF.

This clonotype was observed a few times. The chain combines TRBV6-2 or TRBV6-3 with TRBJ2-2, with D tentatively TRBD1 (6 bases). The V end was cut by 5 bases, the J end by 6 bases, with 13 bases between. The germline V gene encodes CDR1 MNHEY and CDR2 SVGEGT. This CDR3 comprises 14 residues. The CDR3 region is CASSPLRTAGELFF. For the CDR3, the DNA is TGTGCCAGCAGTCCCCTCCGGACAGCCGGGGAGCTGTTTTTT.

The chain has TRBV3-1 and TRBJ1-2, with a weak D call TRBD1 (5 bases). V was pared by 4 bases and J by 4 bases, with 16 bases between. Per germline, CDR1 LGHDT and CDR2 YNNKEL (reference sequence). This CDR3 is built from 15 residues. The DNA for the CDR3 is TGTGCCAGCAGCCCAAGCGAAGGGGCCCTCTATGGCTACACCTTC. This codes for CASSPSEGALYGYTF.